What follows are 23 T cell receptor beta chains derived from one specimen sequenced in a study of tumor and adjacent non-tumor tissue in lung cancer. The library came from three nested PCR rounds adapted from ARM-PCR protocols. Each CDR3 protein gets one entry after TCRdb re-called the multiplex PCR reads with MiXCR. The repertoire holds about 66,000 distinct CDR3 sequences, around four fifths seen once, with roughly 27% in the top ten. This sample's RNA came from whole unsorted tissue. Sequencing was carried out using lung tumor tissue. The receptors were sampled from a man between 60 and 75 years old with non-small cell lung cancer.

The chain carries TRBV20-1 and TRBJ2-3; 13 nucleotides agree with TRBD2. This CDR3 has 14 residues. Germline CDR1 and CDR2: DFQATT and SNEGSKA (reference sequence). CDR3 in amino acids: CRPPLAGGVDTQYF. CDR3 sequence (DNA): TGCAGACCCCCACTAGCGGGAGGGGTAGATACGCAGTATTTT.

Comments on this clonotype: A read error may account for a junction end that differs from germline. The V call is TRBV29-1, the J call TRBJ1-1; D is perhaps TRBD1 (6 bases). Looked up from germline, CDR1 is SQVTM and CDR2 is ANQGSEA. The CDR3 extends over 13 amino acids. Here the CDR3 reads CSVSAGGDTETFF. The CDR3 DNA is TGCAGCGTCTCGGCCGGGGGGGACACTGAAACTTTCTTT.

There are a few counts of this clonotype. A much larger clone differs by one base, so this may be a read error. The J gene is TRBJ1-5, the V gene TRBV20-1; TRBD1 matches at 8 bases. The J call may be in error: the DNA end matches TRBJ2-3 better. Germline loops: CDR1 DFQATT, CDR2 SNEGSKA (reference sequence). This CDR3 region has 16 residues. This CDR3 is CSARPGQAISNQPQYF. Written as DNA, the CDR3 is TGCAGTGCTAGGCCGGGACAGGCAATTAGCAATCAGCCCCAGTATTTT.

Details on this clonotype: Mismatch with germline at one junction end may stem from a read error. The V and J genes are TRBV29-1 and TRBJ2-1; D assignment may be TRBD1 or TRBD2 (5 bases each). TRBJ2-7 explains the end of the DNA better; the J call may be wrong. CDR1 SQVTM and CDR2 ANQGSEA come from the germline V gene. The CDR3 consists of 16 residues. The CDR3 DNA is TGCTGCGTTGTCTTCTGGGTGTCGGTGGGACGGAATGAGCAGTACTTC. It codes for CCVVFWVSVGRNEQYF.

This chain links TRBV28 with TRBJ2-7; 7 nucleotides align to TRBD1. The V gene's germline CDR1 is MDHEN and CDR2 SYDVKM. The V and J ends lost 5 bases and 5 bases, in that order; junction bases with no gene match: 9. The length of the CDR3 is 14 residues. For the CDR3, the DNA is TGTGCCAGCAGTAGCCGACAGGGCAAGAACGAGCAGTACTTC. Protein product: CASSSRQGKNEQYF.

J is TRBJ2-3 and V is TRBV12-3 or TRBV12-4; D might be TRBD2 (5 bases). The CDR3 is made up of 14 amino acids. Trimming shortened V by 10 bases and J by 1 base, and 15 bases separated the two germline ends. The CDR3 coding sequence is TGTGCCAACGGTTTAAGCGGAGGCACAGATACGCAGTATTTT. Translation gives CANGLSGGTDTQYF.

With respect to this clonotype: This CDR3 is missing its conserved last phenylalanine or tryptophan, likely due to a read error. The CDR3 sequence is CAISSRDSNTQYL. The CDR3 nucleotides read TGTGCCATCAGTTCGAGGGATTCAAATACGCAGTATTTG. The J gene is TRBJ2-3, the V gene TRBV10-3; possibly TRBD2 for D (5 bases). The CDR3 is 13 residues long. Looked up from germline, CDR1 is ENHRY and CDR2 is SYGVKD. With 5 bases removed from V and 7 bases from J, the gap between germline ends came to 13 bases.

As concerns this clonotype: This sequence may be a read error, since a much larger clone differs from it by one base. This sequence joins TRBV5-6 and TRBJ2-3, with 11 bases identical to TRBD2. Trimming took 1 base from V and 2 from J; bases not matched to a gene: 15. The CDR3 covers 20 residues. The V gene's germline CDR1 is SGHDT and CDR2 YYEEEE. CDR3 sequence reads: CASSLLLASGRTGLTDTQYF. CDR3 nucleotides: TGTGCCAGCAGCTTGCTGCTCGCTAGCGGGAGGACCGGCCTCACAGATACGCAGTATTTT.

Concerning this clonotype: Its ends do not fully match the called genes, so a read error is possible. The chain employs TRBV20-1 and TRBJ2-7, with D perhaps TRBD2 (6 bases). The CDR3 is made up of 15 amino acids. Germline assignment: CDR1 DFQATT and CDR2 SNEGSKA (reference sequence). CDR3 sequence: CSASSGLKNSYEQYF. Written as DNA, the CDR3 is TGCAGTGCATCCTCAGGACTAAAGAATTCCTACGAACAGTACTTC.

This clonotype was recorded a few times. The chain combines TRBV28 with TRBJ2-7; 7 positions agree with TRBD2. With 7 bases clipped from V and 3 bases from J, the junction kept 3 bases outside the gene matches. Germline assignment: CDR1 MDHEN and CDR2 SYDVKM. The CDR3 is 12 amino acids. CDR3 residues: CASNPGGYEQYF. The CDR3 coding sequence is TGTGCCAGCAACCCGGGGGGCTACGAGCAGTACTTC. The whole variable domain, filled in from reference TRBV28 and TRBJ2-7, reads DVKVTQSSRYLVKRTGEKVFLECVQDMDHENMFWYRQDPGLGLRLIYFSYDVKMKEKGDIPEGYSVSREKKERFSLILESASTNQTSMYLCASNPGGYEQYFGPGTRLTVT.

As concerns this clonotype: The junction differs from germline at one of its ends, possibly a read error. V and J are TRBV20-1 and TRBJ2-7; the D call may be TRBD1 or TRBD2 (5 bases each). The CDR3 is made up of 13 amino acids. CDR1 is DFQATT, CDR2 SNEGSKA, per germline (reference sequence). The CDR3: CIARNLPGTKQYF. In DNA form, the CDR3 reads TGCATTGCTAGAAACTTACCAGGGACCAAACAATATTTC.

There are a few counts of this clonotype. The rearrangement uses TRBV5-1 and TRBJ1-2; TRBD1 is a possible D gene (5 bases). The CDR3 is 15 residues long. V dropped 0 bases and J dropped 2 bases, with 11 bases sitting between them. Germline loops: CDR1 SGHRS, CDR2 YFSETQ. CDR3 DNA: TGCGCCAGCAGCTTGGGGGCGACAGCGAACTATGGCTACACCTTC. Its protein is CASSLGATANYGYTF.

This clonotype was counted ten times or more. V and J are TRBV5-4 and TRBJ2-3; possibly TRBD1 for D (6 bases). Germline CDR1 and CDR2: SGHNT and YYREEE (reference sequence). The CDR3 has 15 amino acids. V lost 4 bases to trimming and J lost 2 bases, with 14 bases between them. The CDR3 loop is CASSPGTRNTDTQYF. CDR3 coding DNA: TGTGCCAGCAGCCCCGGGACACGCAACACAGATACGCAGTATTTT. The full variable domain, completed using reference TRBV5-4 and TRBJ2-3, is ETGVTQSPTHLIKTRGQQVTLRCSSQSGHNTVSWYQQALGQGPQFIFQYYREEENGRGNFPPRFSGLQFPNYSSELNVNALELDDSALYLCASSPGTRNTDTQYFGPGTRLTVL.

On this clonotype: Its ends do not fully match the called genes, so a read error is possible. The gene calls are TRBV20-1 and TRBJ2-5; 8 nucleotides align to TRBD2. The germline gives CDR1 DFQATT, CDR2 SNEGSKA (reference sequence). There are 15 residues in the CDR3. CDR3 loop: CSAREREWVQETQHF. In nucleotides, the CDR3 is TGCAGTGCTAGGGAGCGGGAGTGGGTCCAGGAGACCCAGCACTTC.

The genes are TRBV20-1 and TRBJ2-1; the D gene is possibly TRBD2 (5 bases). The CDR3 covers 13 residues. CDR1 DFQATT and CDR2 SNEGSKA come from the germline V gene (reference sequence). CDR3 in DNA: TGCAATGGTGGACTTAGCTCCCATAATGAGCAGTTCTTC. Its protein product is CNGGLSSHNEQFF.

This clonotype was counted only a few times. A much larger clonotype is one base distant, so this may be a read error. The J gene is TRBJ1-5, the V gene TRBV28; TRBD1 might be the D (6 bases). V lost 2 bases and J lost 2, with 19 bases in between. The V gene's germline CDR1 is MDHEN and CDR2 SYDVKM. The CDR3 extends over 18 amino acids. CDR3 residues: CASSLGPVGGVGNQPQHF. The CDR3 DNA reads TGTGCCAGCAGTTTAGGGCCGGTAGGGGGGGTGGGCAATCAGCCCCAGCATTTT.

This chain links TRBV20-1 with TRBJ1-5; D possibly corresponds to TRBD1 (6 bases). The germline CDR1 and CDR2 sequences are DFQATT and SNEGSKA (reference sequence). CDR3 length equals 19 residues. CDR3 nucleotide sequence: TGCAAAGCTGAAGGCGCCGGGACACTGAGCTGGTATAGCAATCAGCCCCAGCATTTT. This sequence encodes CKAEGAGTLSWYSNQPQHF.

This clonotype was recorded a few times. This may arise from a read error, as a much more abundant clone is one base away. The chain uses TRBV28 and TRBJ1-5; TRBD1 aligns across 9 bases. This CDR3 comprises 14 residues. Germline assignment: CDR1 MDHEN and CDR2 SYDVKM. The CDR3 reads CVSIGTGRNQPQHF. The CDR3 nucleotides read TGTGTCAGCATAGGGACAGGGAGGAATCAGCCCCAGCATTTT.

The rearrangement links TRBV30 to TRBJ2-7; D remains ambiguous. The germline V gene encodes CDR1 GTSNPN and CDR2 SVGIG (reference sequence). CDR3 size: 14 residues. Trimming shortened V by 3 bases and J by 6 bases, and 18 bases separated the two germline ends. Here the CDR3 DNA reads TGTGCCTGGAGCGCCAAAAAGGAATTGGGCGAGCAGTACTTC. Its translation: CAWSAKKELGEQYF.

The chain couples TRBV5-4 to TRBJ2-7, with a weak D call TRBD2 (6 bases). This CDR3 region has 13 residues. Germline CDR1 reads SGHNT; CDR2 reads YYREEE (reference sequence). CDR3 bases: TGTATCAGCAGCCGCCGACTAGGCGGCGAGCAGTACTTC. This gives the protein CISSRRLGGEQYF.

This clonotype showed up many times. The chain recombines TRBV24-1 with TRBJ2-5, with D hard to call. The CDR3 length is 13 residues. V was trimmed by 4 bases and J by 5 bases, leaving 10 bases between them. CDR1 is KGHDR and CDR2 is SFDVKD in the germline V gene. CDR3 amino acids: CATSDETKETQYF. The CDR3 DNA reads TGTGCCACCAGTGACGAGACAAAGGAGACCCAGTACTTC.

In the case of this clonotype: A much bigger clone sits one base away, suggesting this may be a read error. The DNA for the CDR3 is TGCGCCAGCAGCTTGGTCGTGGGGCTAGCCAAAAACATTCAGTACTTC. As protein: CASSLVVGLAKNIQYF. This rearrangement joins TRBV5-1 to TRBJ2-4, with a weak D call TRBD1 (5 bases). CDR1 SGHRS and CDR2 YFSETQ come from the germline V gene. The CDR3 has 16 amino acids. V dropped 0 bases and J dropped 0 bases, with 10 bases sitting between them.

Concerning this clonotype itself: A read error may be the cause here, since a much bigger clone is one base away. The rearrangement links TRBV5-4 to TRBJ1-5; D remains ambiguous. Trimming pared 3 bases from V and 1 base from J, leaving 14 bases between. Germline V gene sequence: CDR1 SGHNT, CDR2 YYREEE (reference sequence). This CDR3 is 16 amino acids long. For the CDR3, the DNA is TGTGCCAGCAGCTCCGTCGCGGGCCCGAGCAATCAGCCCCAGCATTTT. Protein: CASSSVAGPSNQPQHF.